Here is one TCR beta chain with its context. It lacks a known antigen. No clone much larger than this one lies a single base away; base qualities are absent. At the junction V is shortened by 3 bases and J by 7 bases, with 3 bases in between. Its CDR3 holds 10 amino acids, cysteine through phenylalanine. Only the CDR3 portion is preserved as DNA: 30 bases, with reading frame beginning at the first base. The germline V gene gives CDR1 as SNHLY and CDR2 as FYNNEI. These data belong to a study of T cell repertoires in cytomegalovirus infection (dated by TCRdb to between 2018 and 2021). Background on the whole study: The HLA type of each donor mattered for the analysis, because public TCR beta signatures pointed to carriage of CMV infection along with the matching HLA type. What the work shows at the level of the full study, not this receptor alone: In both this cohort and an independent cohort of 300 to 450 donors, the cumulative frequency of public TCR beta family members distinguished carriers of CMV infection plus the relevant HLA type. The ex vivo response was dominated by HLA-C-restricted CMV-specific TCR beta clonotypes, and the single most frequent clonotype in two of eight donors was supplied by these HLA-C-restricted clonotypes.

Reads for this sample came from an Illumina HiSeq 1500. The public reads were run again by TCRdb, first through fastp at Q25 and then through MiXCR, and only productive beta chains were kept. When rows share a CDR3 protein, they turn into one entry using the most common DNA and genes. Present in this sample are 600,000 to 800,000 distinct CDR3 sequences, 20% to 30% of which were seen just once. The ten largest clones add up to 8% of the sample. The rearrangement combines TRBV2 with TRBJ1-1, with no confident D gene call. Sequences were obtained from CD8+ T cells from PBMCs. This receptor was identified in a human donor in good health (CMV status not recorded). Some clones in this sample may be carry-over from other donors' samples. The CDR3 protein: CASSEVEAFF. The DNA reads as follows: TGTGCCAGCAGTGAGGTTGAAGCTTTCTTT.